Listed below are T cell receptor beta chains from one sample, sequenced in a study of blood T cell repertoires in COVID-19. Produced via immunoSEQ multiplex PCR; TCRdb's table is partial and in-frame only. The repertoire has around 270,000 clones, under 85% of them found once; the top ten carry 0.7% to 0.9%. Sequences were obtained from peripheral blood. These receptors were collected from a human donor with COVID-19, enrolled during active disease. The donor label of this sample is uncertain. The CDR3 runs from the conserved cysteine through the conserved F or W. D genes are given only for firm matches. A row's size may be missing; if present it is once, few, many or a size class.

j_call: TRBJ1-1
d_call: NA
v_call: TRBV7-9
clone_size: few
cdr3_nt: TGTGCCAGCAGCTTAGGTGGCAGGGCTAGGAACACTGAAGCTTTCTTT
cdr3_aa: CASSLGGRARNTEAFF

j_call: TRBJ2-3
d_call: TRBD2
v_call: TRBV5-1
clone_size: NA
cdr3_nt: TGCGCCAGCAGCTTGGAGCCCTTCGGACTAGCGGGCACAGATACGCAGTATTTT
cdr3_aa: CASSLEPFGLAGTDTQYF

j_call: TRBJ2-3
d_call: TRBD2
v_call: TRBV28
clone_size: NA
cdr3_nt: TGTGCCAGCAGTCCATCATCGCTAGCGGGAGTTGGGTCGAATACGCAGTATTTT
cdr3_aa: CASSPSSLAGVGSNTQYF

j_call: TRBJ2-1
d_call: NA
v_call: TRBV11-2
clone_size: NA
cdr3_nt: TGTGCCAGCAGCCCTGTCGGAGGCCCCTACAATGAGCAGTTCTTC
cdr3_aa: CASSPVGGPYNEQFF

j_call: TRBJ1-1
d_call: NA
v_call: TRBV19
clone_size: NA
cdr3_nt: TGTGCCAGTAGTTTTGCCAGGGCGTCTTTTGAAGCTTTCTTT
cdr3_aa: CASSFARASFEAFF

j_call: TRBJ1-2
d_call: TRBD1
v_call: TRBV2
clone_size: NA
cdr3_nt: TGTGCCAGCAGTGAAAGGGACAGTCCCCTCTATGGCTACACCTTC
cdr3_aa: CASSERDSPLYGYTF

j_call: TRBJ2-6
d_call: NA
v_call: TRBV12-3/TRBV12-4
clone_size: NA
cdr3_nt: TGTGCCAGCAGTTTACATGGGGCCAACGTCCTGACTTTC
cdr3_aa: CASSLHGANVLTF

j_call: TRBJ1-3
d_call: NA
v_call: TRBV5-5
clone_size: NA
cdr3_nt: TGTGCCAGCAGCTTGGTCCTGAGCTCTGGAAACACCATATATTTT
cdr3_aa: CASSLVLSSGNTIYF

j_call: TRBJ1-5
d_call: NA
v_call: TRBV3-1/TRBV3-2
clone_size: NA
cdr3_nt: TGTGCCAGCAGCCATAGACACAGGGCTCGACGCAATCAGCCCCAGCATTTT
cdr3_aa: CASSHRHRARRNQPQHF

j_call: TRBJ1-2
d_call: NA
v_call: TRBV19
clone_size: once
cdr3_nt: TGTGCCAGTAGTACCACAGGTTGGTCCGTCTATGGCTACACCTTC
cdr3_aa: CASSTTGWSVYGYTF

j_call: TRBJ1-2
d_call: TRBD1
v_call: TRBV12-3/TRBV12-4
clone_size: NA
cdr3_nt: TGTGCCAGCAGACCTCCAAACAGGGGGACCACCTTC
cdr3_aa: CASRPPNRGTTF

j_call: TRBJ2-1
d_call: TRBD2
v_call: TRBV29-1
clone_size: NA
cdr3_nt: TGCAGCGTCGTGGATCCGGGACTAGCGGGAGTAAATGAGCAGTTCTTC
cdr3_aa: CSVVDPGLAGVNEQFF

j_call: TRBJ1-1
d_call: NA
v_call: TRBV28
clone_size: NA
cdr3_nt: TGTGCCAGCGGGCTGTATACTGAAGCTTTCTTT
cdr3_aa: CASGLYTEAFF

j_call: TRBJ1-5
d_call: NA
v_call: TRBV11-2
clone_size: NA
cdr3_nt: TGTGCCAGCAGTCGGACAGTCAATCAGCCCCAGCATTTT
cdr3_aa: CASSRTVNQPQHF

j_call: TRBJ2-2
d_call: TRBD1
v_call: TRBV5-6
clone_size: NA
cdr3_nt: TGTGCCAGCAGCCTAGGGACAGGGTCCAACACCGGGGAGCTGTTTTTT
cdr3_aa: CASSLGTGSNTGELFF

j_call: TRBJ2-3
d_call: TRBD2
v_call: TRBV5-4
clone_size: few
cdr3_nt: TGTGCCAGCAGCTTGGGAGCGGGAGGGCCCTCAGATACGCAGTATTTT
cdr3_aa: CASSLGAGGPSDTQYF

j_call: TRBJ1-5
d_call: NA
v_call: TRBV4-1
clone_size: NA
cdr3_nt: TGCGCCAGCAGCCAAGATGGGGGGGGACTCAATCAGCCCCAGCATTTT
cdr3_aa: CASSQDGGGLNQPQHF

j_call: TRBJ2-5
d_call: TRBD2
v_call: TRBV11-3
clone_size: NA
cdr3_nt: TGTGCCAGCAGCCCGGGAGGGGGGGAAGAAGAGACCCAGTACTTC
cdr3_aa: CASSPGGGEEETQYF

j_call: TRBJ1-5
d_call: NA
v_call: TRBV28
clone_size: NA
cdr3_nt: TGTGCCAGCAGTTTAGGTGTGTCGGGAGGGGGTTATCAGCCCCAGCATTTT
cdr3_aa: CASSLGVSGGGYQPQHF

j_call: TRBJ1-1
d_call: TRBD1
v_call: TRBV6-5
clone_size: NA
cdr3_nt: TGTGCCAGCAGCCCAGGGGGCGCCGCTTTCTTT
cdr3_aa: CASSPGGAAFF

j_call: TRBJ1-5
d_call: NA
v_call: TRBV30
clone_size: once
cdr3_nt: TGTGCCTGGTGTGCGGGGGGGAATCAGCCCCAGCATTTT
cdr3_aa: CAWCAGGNQPQHF

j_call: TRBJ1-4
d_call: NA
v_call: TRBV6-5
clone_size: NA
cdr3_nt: TGTGCCAGCAACGACTACGGGCAGGCGGATGAAAAACTGTTTTTT
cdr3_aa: CASNDYGQADEKLFF

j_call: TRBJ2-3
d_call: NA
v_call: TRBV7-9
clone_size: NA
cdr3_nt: TGTGCCAGCAGCTTAGCAGGTGGGCCAACAGATACGCAGTATTTT
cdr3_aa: CASSLAGGPTDTQYF

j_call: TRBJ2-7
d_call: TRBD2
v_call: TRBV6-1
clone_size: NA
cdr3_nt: TGTGCCAGCAGTGAAAGAAGGGCGGGAGGGCGCTACGAGCAGTACTTC
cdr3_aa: CASSERRAGGRYEQYF

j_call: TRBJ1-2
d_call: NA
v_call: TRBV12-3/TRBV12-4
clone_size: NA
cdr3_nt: TGTGCCAGCAGTCCGGGTCGCAATGGCTACACCTTC
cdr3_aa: CASSPGRNGYTF

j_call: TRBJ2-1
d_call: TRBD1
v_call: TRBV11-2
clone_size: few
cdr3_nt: TGTGCCAGCAGCTTGGGGGACAGGGCCAAGCAGTTCTTC
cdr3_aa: CASSLGDRAKQFF

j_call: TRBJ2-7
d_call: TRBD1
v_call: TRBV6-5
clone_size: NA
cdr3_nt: TGTGCCAGTGCCGGGACAGGGCTGAGCTCCTACGAGCAGTACTTC
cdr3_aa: CASAGTGLSSYEQYF

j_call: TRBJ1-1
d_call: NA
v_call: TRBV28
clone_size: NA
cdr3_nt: TGTGCCAGCAGTTTACCTGGGGGGGTGAACACTGAAGCTTTCTTT
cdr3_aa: CASSLPGGVNTEAFF